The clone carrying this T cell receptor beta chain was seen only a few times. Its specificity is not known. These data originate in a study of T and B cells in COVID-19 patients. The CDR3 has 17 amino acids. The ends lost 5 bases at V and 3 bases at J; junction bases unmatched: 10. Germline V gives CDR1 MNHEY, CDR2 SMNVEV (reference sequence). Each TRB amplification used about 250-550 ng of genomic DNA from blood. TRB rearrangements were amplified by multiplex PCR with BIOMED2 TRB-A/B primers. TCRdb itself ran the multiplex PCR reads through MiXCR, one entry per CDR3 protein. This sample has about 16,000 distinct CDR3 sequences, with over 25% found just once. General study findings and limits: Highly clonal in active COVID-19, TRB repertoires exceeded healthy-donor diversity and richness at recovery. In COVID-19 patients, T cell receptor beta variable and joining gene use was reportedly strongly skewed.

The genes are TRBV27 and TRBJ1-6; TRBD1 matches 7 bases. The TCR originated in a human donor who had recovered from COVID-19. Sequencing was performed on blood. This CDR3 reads CASSREGTALYNSPLHF. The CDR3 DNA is TGTGCCAGCAGTCGAGAAGGGACAGCGCTCTATAATTCACCCCTCCACTTT.